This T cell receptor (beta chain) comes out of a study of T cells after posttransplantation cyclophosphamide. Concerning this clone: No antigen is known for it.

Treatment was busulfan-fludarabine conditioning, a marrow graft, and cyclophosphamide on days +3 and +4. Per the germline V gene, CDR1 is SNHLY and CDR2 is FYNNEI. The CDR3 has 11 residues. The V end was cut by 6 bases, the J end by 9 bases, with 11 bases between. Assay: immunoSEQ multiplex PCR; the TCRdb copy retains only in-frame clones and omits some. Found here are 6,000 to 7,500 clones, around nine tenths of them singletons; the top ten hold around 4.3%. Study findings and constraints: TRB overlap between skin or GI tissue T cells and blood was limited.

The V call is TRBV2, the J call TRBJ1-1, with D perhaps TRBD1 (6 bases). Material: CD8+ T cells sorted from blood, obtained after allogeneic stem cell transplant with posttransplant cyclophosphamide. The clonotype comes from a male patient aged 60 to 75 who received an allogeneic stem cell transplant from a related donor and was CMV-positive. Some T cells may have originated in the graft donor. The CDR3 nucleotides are TGTGCCAGCAGGGACAGTGCCCAAGCTTTCTTT. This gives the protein CASRDSAQAFF.